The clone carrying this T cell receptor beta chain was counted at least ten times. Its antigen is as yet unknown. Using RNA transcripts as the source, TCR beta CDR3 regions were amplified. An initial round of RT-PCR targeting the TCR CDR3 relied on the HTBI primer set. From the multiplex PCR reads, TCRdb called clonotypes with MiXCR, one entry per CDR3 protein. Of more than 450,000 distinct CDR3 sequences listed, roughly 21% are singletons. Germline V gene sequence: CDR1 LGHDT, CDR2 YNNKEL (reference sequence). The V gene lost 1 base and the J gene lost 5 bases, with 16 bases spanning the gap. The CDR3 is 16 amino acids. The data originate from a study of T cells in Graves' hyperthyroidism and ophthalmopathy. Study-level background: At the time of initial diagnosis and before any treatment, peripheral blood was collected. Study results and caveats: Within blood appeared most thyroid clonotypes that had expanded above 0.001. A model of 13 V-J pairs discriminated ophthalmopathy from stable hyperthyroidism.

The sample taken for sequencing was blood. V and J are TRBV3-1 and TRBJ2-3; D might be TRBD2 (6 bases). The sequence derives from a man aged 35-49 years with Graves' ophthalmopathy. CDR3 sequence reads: CASSQGLAAGQDTQYF. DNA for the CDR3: TGTGCCAGCAGCCAAGGACTCGCGGCGGGGCAAGATACGCAGTATTTT.